This T cell receptor beta chain was recovered during a study of T-cell memory formation after mild COVID-19. The wider study: Clusters of TCRs were largely donor specific. Findings and limits, study-wide: Certain responding clones were present in pre-infection memory, suggesting participation of cross-reactive memory.

A word on this clonotype: No antigen is known for it.

V shed 6 bases and J shed 9 bases, with 15 bases lying between them. Germline assignment: CDR1 MDHEN and CDR2 SYDVKM. The CDR3 extends over 14 amino acids. In TCRdb, the 5' RACE reads were re-called with MiXCR into one record per CDR3 protein. The sample lists 400,000 or so distinct CDR3 sequences; 20% were seen once. The sequence was collected from an adult woman who had mild COVID-19 (a few samples of this study predate the infection). Cell type and time point are not known. The sequenced sample was PBMCs or a T cell subset sorted from them (not recorded which). V is TRBV28 and J is TRBJ1-6; a weak D match, TRBD1 (6 bases). The CDR3 region has the DNA TGTGCCAGCAGCGAACAGGGCCGGGCTTCACCCCTCCACTTT. Protein sequence: CASSEQGRASPLHF.